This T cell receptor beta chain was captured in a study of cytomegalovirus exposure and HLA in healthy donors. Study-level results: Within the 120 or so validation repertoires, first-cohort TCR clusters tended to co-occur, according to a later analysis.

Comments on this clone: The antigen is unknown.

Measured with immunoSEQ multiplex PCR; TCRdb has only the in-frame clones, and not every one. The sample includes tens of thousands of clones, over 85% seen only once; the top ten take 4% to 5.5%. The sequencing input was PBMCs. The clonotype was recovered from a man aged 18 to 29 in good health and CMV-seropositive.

The CDR3 sequence: CASSLSGQGALVGELFF. The CDR3 DNA sequence: TGTGCCAGCAGTTTATCGGGACAGGGGGCGCTGGTCGGGGAGCTGTTTTTT. This chain joins TRBV27 and TRBJ2-2; TRBD1 matches at 12 bases. Germline-derived CDR1 and CDR2 are MNHEY and SMNVEV (reference sequence). The CDR3 sequence is 17 residues long. The V gene end was trimmed by 0 bases and the J gene end by 7 bases; junction bases not matched to a gene: 6.